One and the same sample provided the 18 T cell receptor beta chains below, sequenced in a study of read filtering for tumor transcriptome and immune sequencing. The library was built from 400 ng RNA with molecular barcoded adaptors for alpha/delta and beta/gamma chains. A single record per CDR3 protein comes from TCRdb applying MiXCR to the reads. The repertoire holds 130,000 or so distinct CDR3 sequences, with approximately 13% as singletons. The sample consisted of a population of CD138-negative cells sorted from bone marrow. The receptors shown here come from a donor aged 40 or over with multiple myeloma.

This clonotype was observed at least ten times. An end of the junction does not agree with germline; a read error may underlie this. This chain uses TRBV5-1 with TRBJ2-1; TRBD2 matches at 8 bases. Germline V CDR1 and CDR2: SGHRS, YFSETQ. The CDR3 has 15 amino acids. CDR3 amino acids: CASSLVTSGYNEQFF. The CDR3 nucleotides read TGTGCCAGCAGCTTAGTTACTAGCGGATACAATGAGCAGTTCTTC.

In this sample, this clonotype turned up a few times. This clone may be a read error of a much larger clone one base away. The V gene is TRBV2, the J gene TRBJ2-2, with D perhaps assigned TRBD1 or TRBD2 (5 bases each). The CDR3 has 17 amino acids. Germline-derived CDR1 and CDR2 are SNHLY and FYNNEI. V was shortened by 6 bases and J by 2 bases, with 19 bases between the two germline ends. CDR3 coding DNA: TGTGCCAGCAGGCCCAAGGCCCGGGACGCCAACACCGGGGAGCTGTTTTTT. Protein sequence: CASRPKARDANTGELFF.

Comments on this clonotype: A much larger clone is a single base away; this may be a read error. CDR3: CAGSRDVNTEAFF. CDR3 sequence (DNA): TGTGCCGGCTCAAGGGACGTGAACACTGAAGCTTTCTTT. The chain is built from TRBV6-5 and TRBJ1-1; perhaps TRBD1 as D (5 bases). The CDR3 runs 13 residues. Germline CDR1 reads MNHEY; CDR2 reads SVGAGI. V lost 11 bases and J lost 0, with 13 bases in between.

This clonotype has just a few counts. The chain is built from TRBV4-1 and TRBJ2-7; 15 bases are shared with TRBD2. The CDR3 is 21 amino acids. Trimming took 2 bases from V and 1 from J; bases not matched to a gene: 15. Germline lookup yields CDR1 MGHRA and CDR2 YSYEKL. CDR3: CASSQNSIGTSGRRVSYEQYF. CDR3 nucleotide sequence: TGCGCCAGCAGCCAAAACTCAATCGGGACTAGCGGGAGGCGGGTTTCCTACGAGCAGTACTTC.

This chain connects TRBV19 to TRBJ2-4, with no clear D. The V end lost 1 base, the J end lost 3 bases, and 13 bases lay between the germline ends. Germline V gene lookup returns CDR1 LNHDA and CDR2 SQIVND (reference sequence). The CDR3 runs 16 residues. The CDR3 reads CASSIGLPDVKNIQYF. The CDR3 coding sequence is TGTGCCAGTAGTATAGGGCTACCCGACGTCAAAAACATTCAGTACTTC. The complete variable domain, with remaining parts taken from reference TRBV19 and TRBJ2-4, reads DGGITQSPKYLFRKEGQNVTLSCEQNLNHDAMYWYRQDPGQGLRLIYYSQIVNDFQKGDIAEGYSVSREKKESFPLTVTSAQKNPTAFYLCASSIGLPDVKNIQYFGAGTRLSVL.

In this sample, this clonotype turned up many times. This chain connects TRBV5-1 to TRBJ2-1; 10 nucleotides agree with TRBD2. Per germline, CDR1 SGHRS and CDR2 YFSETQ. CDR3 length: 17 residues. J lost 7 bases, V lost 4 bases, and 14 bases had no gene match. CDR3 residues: CASSAGSAGGPRNEQFF. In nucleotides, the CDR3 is TGCGCCAGCAGCGCAGGGTCAGCGGGAGGGCCTCGTAATGAGCAGTTCTTC.

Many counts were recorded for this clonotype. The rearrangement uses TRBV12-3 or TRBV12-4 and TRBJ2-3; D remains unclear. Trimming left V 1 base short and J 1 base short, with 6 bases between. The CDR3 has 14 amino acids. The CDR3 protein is CASSLVGRTDTQYF. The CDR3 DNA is TGTGCCAGCAGTTTAGTTGGCCGCACAGATACGCAGTATTTT.

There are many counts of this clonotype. The CDR3 loop is CASSLKWAAGWQFF. In DNA, the CDR3 is TGTGCCAGCAGCTTAAAGTGGGCGGCGGGATGGCAGTTCTTC. The chain is built from TRBV7-9 and TRBJ2-1; D might be TRBD2 (6 bases). Germline V gives CDR1 SEHNR, CDR2 FQNEAQ (reference sequence). V was clipped by 2 bases and J by 12 bases, with 17 bases between them. The CDR3 covers 14 residues.

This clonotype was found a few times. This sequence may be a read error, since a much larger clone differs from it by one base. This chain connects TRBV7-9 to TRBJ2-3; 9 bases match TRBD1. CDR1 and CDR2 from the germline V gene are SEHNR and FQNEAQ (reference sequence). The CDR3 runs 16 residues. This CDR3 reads CASSPRTGATTDTRYF. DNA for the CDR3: TGTGCCAGCAGCCCCCGGACAGGGGCGACCACAGATACGCGGTATTTT.

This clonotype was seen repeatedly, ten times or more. The CDR3 spells CASSLTVTSNTDTQYF. DNA for the CDR3: TGCGCCAGCAGCTTGACCGTGACATCCAACACAGATACGCAGTATTTT. J is TRBJ2-3 and V is TRBV5-1; no firm D call. Germline CDR1 SGHRS, CDR2 YFSETQ. This CDR3 is 16 amino acids long. Trimming took 1 base from V and 2 from J, leaving 14 bases between them. Filled out from reference TRBV5-1 and TRBJ2-3, the complete variable domain reads KAGVTQTPRYLIKTRGQQVTLSCSPISGHRSVSWYQQTPGQGLQFLFEYFSETQRNKGNFPGRFSGRQFSNSRSEMNVSTLELGDSALYLCASSLTVTSNTDTQYFGPGTRLTVL.

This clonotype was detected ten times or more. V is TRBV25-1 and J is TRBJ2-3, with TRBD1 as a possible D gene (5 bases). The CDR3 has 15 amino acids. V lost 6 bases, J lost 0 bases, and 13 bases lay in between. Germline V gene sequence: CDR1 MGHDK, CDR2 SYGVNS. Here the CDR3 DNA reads TGTGCCAGCAGCCTGGACATCCCTAGCACAGATACGCAGTATTTT. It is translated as CASSLDIPSTDTQYF.

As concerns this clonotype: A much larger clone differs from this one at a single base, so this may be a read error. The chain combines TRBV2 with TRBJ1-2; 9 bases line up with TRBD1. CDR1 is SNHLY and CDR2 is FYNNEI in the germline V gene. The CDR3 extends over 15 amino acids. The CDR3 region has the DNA TGTGCCAGCAGACCCGGGACAGGGCGGGACTATGGCTGCACCTTC. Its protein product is CASRPGTGRDYGCTF.

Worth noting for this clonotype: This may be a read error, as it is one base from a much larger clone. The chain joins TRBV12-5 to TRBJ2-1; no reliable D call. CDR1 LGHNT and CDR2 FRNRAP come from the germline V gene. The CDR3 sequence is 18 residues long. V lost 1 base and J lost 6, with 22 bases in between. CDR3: CASGLATSGPLGSNEQFF. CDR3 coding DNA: TGTGCTAGTGGTTTGGCCACCTCCGGACCCCTCGGCTCCAATGAGCAGTTCTTC. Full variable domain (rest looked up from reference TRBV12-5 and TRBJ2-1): DARVTQTPRHKVTEMGQEVTMRCQPILGHNTVFWYRQTMMQGLELLAYFRNRAPLDDSGMPKDRFSAEMPDATLATLKIQPSEPRDSAVYFCASGLATSGPLGSNEQFFGPGTRLTVL.

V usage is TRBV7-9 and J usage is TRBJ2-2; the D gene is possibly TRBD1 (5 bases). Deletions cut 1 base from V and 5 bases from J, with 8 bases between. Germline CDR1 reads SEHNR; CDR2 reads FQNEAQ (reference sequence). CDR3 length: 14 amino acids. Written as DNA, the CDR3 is TGTGCCAGCAGCTTAGGACAGACAACCGGGGAGCTGTTTTTT. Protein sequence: CASSLGQTTGELFF.

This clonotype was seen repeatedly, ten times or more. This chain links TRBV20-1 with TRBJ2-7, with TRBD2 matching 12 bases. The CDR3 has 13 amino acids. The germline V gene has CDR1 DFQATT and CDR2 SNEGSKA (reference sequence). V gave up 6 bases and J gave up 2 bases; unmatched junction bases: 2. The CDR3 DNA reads TGCAGTGCCCTAGCGGGAGGGCCCTACGAGCAGTACTTC. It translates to CSALAGGPYEQYF.

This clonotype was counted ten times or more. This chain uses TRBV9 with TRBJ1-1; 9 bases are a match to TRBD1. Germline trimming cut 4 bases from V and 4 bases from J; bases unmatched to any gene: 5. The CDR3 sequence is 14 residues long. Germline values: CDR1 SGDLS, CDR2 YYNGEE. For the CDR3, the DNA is TGTGCCAGCAGCTTCGAGGACAGGGGCACTGAAGCTTTCTTT. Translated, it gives CASSFEDRGTEAFF. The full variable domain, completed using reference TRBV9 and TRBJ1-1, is DSGVTQTPKHLITATGQRVTLRCSPRSGDLSVYWYQQSLDQGLQFLIQYYNGEERAKGNILERFSAQQFPDLHSELNLSSLELGDSALYFCASSFEDRGTEAFFGQGTRLTVV.

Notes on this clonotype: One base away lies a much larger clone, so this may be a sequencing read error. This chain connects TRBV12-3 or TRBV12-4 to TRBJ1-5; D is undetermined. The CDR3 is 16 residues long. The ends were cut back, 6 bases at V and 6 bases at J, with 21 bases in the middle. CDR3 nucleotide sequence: TGTGCCAGCAGCCCTGGGCGGGGAGGATTTCCTCAGCCCCAGCATTTT. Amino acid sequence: CASSPGRGGFPQPQHF.

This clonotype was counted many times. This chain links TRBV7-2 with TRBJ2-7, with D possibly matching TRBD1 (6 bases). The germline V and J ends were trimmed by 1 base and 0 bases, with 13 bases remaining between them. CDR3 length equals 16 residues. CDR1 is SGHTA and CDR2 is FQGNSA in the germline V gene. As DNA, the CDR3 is TGTGCCAGCAGCTTAGGACAGGACAGAAGCTCCTACGAGCAGTACTTC. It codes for CASSLGQDRSSYEQYF.